A selection of T cell receptor beta chains follows, all from one sample in a study of blood T cell repertoires in COVID-19. Repertoires were generated with immunoSEQ multiplex PCR, while TCRdb's copy carries only in-frame clones and drops some. The sample lists around 170,000 clones, around 74% occurring once. Material for sequencing was peripheral blood. These receptors came from a woman older than 75 with acute or convalescent COVID-19. The CDR3 runs from the conserved cysteine through the conserved F or W. The D gene is left open where the match is weak. For some rows the clone size is stated as once, few or many, or as a class when expanded; others skip it.

v_gene	j_gene	abundance	d_gene	CDR3nt	CDR3aa
TRBV7-2	TRBJ2-5	.	TRBD2	TGTGCCAGCAGCTTTACTAGCGGGAGAAGGGGGGAGACCCAGTACTTC	CASSFTSGRRGETQYF
TRBV28	TRBJ1-5	.	.	TGTGCCAGCAGTTTGACTCAGGGGCTTTCCAATCAGCCCCAGCATTTT	CASSLTQGLSNQPQHF
TRBV30	TRBJ2-3	.	.	TGTGCCTGGACAGCGACCACAGATACGCAGTATTTT	CAWTATTDTQYF
TRBV11-3	TRBJ2-7	.	.	TGTGCCAGCAGCTTAGAAGGCGGATCCTACGAGCAGTACTTC	CASSLEGGSYEQYF
TRBV6-5	TRBJ2-1	.	.	TGTGCCAGCAGTAGACTAGTATCCTACAATGAGCAGTTCTTC	CASSRLVSYNEQFF
TRBV4-1	TRBJ2-1	once	TRBD2	TGCGCCAGCAGCCACTGGGAGGGCCACAATGAGCAGTTCTTC	CASSHWEGHNEQFF
TRBV7-2	TRBJ1-6	.	.	TGTGCCAGCAGCTTAATGGCACCCTATAATTCACCCCTCCACTTT	CASSLMAPYNSPLHF
TRBV5-1	TRBJ1-2	.	TRBD1	TGCGCCAGCAGCGAAGGACAGGCTAACTATGGCTACACCTTC	CASSEGQANYGYTF
TRBV10-2	TRBJ2-2	few	.	TGCGCCAGCAGTACCCAGTCTAACACCGGGGAGCTGTTTTTT	CASSTQSNTGELFF
TRBV20-1	TRBJ2-1	once	TRBD2	TGCAGTGCTAGTAAAACTAGCGGGAGTACCTACAATGAGCAGTTCTTC	CSASKTSGSTYNEQFF
TRBV6-5	TRBJ2-7	.	TRBD1	TGTGCCAGCAGGTCACAGGGGGCCCCGTCCTACGAGCAGTACTTC	CASRSQGAPSYEQYF
TRBV6-1	TRBJ1-2	.	.	TGTGCCAGCAGTGAAAGTCGGGGCTACACCTTC	CASSESRGYTF
TRBV5-1	TRBJ1-2	.	TRBD1	TGCGCCAGCAGCCCGGACAGGGCCTATGGCTACACCTTC	CASSPDRAYGYTF
TRBV4-3	TRBJ2-7	.	.	TGCGCCAGCAGCCAAGATCCGCAGGGCGAGAACTACGAGCAGTACTTC	CASSQDPQGENYEQYF
TRBV5-1	TRBJ2-2	.	.	TGCGCCAGCAGCTCGACCTTGGGAGTGACCGGGGAGCTGTTTTTT	CASSSTLGVTGELFF
TRBV29-1	TRBJ1-5	once	.	TGCAGCGTCCAACAGAATAGCAATCAGCCCCAGCATTTT	CSVQQNSNQPQHF
TRBV7-9	TRBJ2-1	few	.	TGTGCCAGCAGCCATCGTGCTAGGGGCGATGAGCAGTTCTTC	CASSHRARGDEQFF
TRBV19	TRBJ2-1	.	.	TGTGCCAGTAGTAGTGGTTGGGCGGGGGCGGATGAGCAGTTCTTC	CASSSGWAGADEQFF
TRBV10-3	TRBJ1-2	.	TRBD1	TGTGCCATCAGTGAACAGACAGGGCCCTATGGCTACACCTTC	CAISEQTGPYGYTF
TRBV29-1	TRBJ2-7	.	TRBD2	TGCAGCGTTGACTCGGGGGGGGGCTACGAGCAGTACTTC	CSVDSGGGYEQYF
TRBV5-5	TRBJ2-1	.	.	TGTGCCAGCAGCACAAGTTACAATGAGCAGTTCTTC	CASSTSYNEQFF
TRBV19	TRBJ2-3	.	TRBD2	TGTGCCAGTAGTGTCGAAGCGGGAGTCCGAGATACGCAGTATTTT	CASSVEAGVRDTQYF
TRBV24-1	TRBJ2-1	.	TRBD2	TGTGCCACCAGTGAACCGGGACTAGTAGGGGATGAGCAGTTCTTC	CATSEPGLVGDEQFF
TRBV7-2	TRBJ2-7	.	.	TGTGCCAGCAGCTTATTAGACTCCATCTACGAGCAGTACTTC	CASSLLDSIYEQYF
TRBV6-2/TRBV6-3	TRBJ1-3	.	.	TGTGCCAGCAGTTACGTGACAGATGGAAACACCATATATTTT	CASSYVTDGNTIYF
TRBV30	TRBJ1-6	.	.	TGTGCCTGGACCCGACAGGTGGGGGTTTGGGCCCTCCACTTT	CAWTRQVGVWALHF
TRBV19	TRBJ1-2	.	.	TGTGCCAGTAGTCCTCGCCCCACAGGGACGGCTTATGGCTACACCTTC	CASSPRPTGTAYGYTF
TRBV28	TRBJ1-2	.	TRBD1	TGTGCCAGCAGTATTATTGGGGGGACAGCCTATGGCTACACCTTC	CASSIIGGTAYGYTF
TRBV7-9	TRBJ2-2	.	TRBD2	TGTGCCAGCAGCAAATCCGGGACTAGCGGAAACACCGGGGAGCTGTTTTTT	CASSKSGTSGNTGELFF
TRBV18	TRBJ2-7	few	.	TGTGCCAGCTCACCAATGTCACAGACCTACGAGCAGTACTTC	CASSPMSQTYEQYF
TRBV18	TRBJ1-1	.	.	TGTGCCAGCTCACCACTACAGGGTGACACTGAAGCTTTCTTT	CASSPLQGDTEAFF
TRBV7-9	TRBJ2-3	.	TRBD2	TGTGCCAGCAGCCGAATAATAGCGGGAGGAAGCACAGATACGCAGTATTTT	CASSRIIAGGSTDTQYF
TRBV19	TRBJ1-2	.	TRBD1	TGTGCCAGTATATCGGGACAGCGACGTCTTGACTATGGCTACACCTTC	CASISGQRRLDYGYTF
TRBV3-1/TRBV3-2	TRBJ1-4	few	.	TGTGCCAGCAGCCCTCCTTCGGACAAAAAACTGTTTTTT	CASSPPSDKKLFF
TRBV3-1/TRBV3-2	TRBJ2-4	few	TRBD2	TGTGCCAGCAGCCAAGATGGGGGACTAGCGGGTTTTCAGTACTTC	CASSQDGGLAGFQYF
TRBV28	TRBJ1-2	few	.	TGTGCCAGCAGTTTTGCAGGGTTTGGCTACACCTTC	CASSFAGFGYTF
TRBV28	TRBJ1-3	.	.	TGTGCCAGCAGTTTGGGGGGCTCTGGAAACACCATATATTTT	CASSLGGSGNTIYF
TRBV6-5	TRBJ1-5	.	.	TGTGCCAGCAGACCTCAGGTAAATCAGCCCCAGCATTTT	CASRPQVNQPQHF
TRBV7-3	TRBJ2-7	.	.	TGTGCCAGCAAGCCGGCGGAAAGCTCCTACGAGCAGTACTTC	CASKPAESSYEQYF
TRBV7-2	TRBJ2-7	few	.	TGTGCCAGCAGCTTATGGCTGGGCCTCTACGAGCAGTACTTC	CASSLWLGLYEQYF
TRBV19	TRBJ1-4	.	.	TGTGCCAGTAGTGTCTTCCAGCGAGGCTATGAAAAACTGTTTTTT	CASSVFQRGYEKLFF
TRBV29-1	TRBJ1-4	few	TRBD1	TGCAGCGTTGAAGATGGACAGGGATCTAATGAAAAACTGTTTTTT	CSVEDGQGSNEKLFF